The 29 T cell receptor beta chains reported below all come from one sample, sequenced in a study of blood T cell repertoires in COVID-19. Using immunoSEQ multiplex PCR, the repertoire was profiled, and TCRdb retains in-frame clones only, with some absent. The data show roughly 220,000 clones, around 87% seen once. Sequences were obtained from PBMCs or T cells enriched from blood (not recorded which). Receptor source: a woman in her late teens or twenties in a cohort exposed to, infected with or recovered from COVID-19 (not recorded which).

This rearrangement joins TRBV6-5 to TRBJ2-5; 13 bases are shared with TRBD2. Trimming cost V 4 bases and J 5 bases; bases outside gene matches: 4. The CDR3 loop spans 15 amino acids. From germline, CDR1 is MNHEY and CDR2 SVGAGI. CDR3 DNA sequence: TGTGCCAGCAGTTCCGGACTAGCGGGAGCGGAGACCCAGTACTTC. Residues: CASSSGLAGAETQYF.

For the CDR3, the DNA is TGTGCCAGCAGTTGGGTTCCGGGACAGGGTGCATACTTC. It is translated as CASSWVPGQGAYF. This chain links TRBV28 with TRBJ2-7; TRBD1 agrees at 9 bases. Trimming at V came to 4 bases and at J to 13 bases, leaving 11 bases not matched to a gene. CDR1 and CDR2 from the germline V gene are MDHEN and SYDVKM. This CDR3 is 13 amino acids long.

The CDR3 nucleotides read TGTGCCAGCAGCTACGGACTTCCCAGGACAGGGGGTGGAGGCTACACCTTC. It yields the protein CASSYGLPRTGGGGYTF. The V gene is TRBV5-5, the J gene TRBJ1-2; 10 nucleotides match TRBD1. Germline values: CDR1 SGHKS, CDR2 YYEKEE (reference sequence). The CDR3 totals 17 residues. Losses at the gene ends were 3 bases for V and 8 bases for J; bases not matched to a gene: 16.

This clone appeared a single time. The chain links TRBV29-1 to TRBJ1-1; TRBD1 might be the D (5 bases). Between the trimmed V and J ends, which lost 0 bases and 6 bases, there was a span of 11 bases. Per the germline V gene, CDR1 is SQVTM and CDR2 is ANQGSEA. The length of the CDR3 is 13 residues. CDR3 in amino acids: CSVEDWGDPEAFF. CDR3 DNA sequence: TGCAGCGTTGAAGATTGGGGGGACCCTGAAGCTTTCTTT.

CDR3 amino acids: CASSRTRASGDITGELFF. CDR3 sequence (DNA): TGTGCCAGCAGCCGGACCCGGGCTAGCGGGGACATCACCGGGGAGCTGTTTTTT. The chain is built from TRBV4-2 and TRBJ2-2; 9 bases match TRBD2. The CDR3 extends over 18 amino acids. Germline V gives CDR1 LGHNA, CDR2 YNFKEQ. The V and J ends lost 4 bases and 4 bases, in that order; junction bases with no gene match: 13.

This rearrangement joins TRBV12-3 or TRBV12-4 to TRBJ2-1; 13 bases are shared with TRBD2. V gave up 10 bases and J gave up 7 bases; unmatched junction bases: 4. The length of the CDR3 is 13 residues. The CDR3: CATGTSGINEQFF. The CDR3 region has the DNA TGTGCCACAGGGACTAGCGGGATAAATGAGCAGTTCTTC.

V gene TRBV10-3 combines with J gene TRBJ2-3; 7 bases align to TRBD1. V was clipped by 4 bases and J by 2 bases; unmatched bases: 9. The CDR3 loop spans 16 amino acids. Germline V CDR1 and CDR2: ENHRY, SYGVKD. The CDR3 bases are TGTGCCATCAGTGGGACCGGGACAGAAAACACAGATACGCAGTATTTT. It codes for CAISGTGTENTDTQYF.

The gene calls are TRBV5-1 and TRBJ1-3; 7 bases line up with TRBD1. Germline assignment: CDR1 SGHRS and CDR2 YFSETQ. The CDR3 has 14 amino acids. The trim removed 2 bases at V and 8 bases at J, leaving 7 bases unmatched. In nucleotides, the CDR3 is TGCGCCAGCAGCTTATCAGGACAGGCCGACACCATATATTTT. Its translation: CASSLSGQADTIYF.

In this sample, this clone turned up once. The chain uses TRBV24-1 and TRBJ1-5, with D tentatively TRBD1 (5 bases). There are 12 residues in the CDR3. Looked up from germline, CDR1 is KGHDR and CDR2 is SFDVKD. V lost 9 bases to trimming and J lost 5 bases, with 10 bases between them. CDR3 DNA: TGTGCCACCGGCGACAGCGATCAGCCCCAGCATTTT. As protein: CATGDSDQPQHF.

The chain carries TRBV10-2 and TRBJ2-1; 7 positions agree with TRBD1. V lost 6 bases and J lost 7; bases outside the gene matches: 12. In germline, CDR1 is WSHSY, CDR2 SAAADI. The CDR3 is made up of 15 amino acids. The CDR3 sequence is CASSLGRGPSNEQFF. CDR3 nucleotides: TGCGCCAGCAGCTTGGGAAGGGGGCCCTCTAATGAGCAGTTCTTC.

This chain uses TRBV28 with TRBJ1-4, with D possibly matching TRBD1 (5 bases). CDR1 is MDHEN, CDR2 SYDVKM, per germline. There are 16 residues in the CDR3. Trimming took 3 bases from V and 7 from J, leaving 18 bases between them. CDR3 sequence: CASSFTNTRGSEKLFF. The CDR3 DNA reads TGTGCCAGCAGTTTCACCAACACCCGGGGGAGTGAAAAACTGTTTTTT.

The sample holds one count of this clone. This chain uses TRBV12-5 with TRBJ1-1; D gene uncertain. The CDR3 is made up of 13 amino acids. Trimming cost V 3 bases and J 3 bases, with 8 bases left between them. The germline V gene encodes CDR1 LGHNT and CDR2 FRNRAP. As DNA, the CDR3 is TGTGCTAGTGGTTTAGAGGCGGACACTGAAGCTTTCTTT. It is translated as CASGLEADTEAFF.

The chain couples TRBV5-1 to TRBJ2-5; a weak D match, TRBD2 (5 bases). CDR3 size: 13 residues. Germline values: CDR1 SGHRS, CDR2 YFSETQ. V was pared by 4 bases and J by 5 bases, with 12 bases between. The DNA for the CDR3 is TGCGCCAGCAGCCCGGGATCCGGGGAGACCCAGTACTTC. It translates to CASSPGSGETQYF.

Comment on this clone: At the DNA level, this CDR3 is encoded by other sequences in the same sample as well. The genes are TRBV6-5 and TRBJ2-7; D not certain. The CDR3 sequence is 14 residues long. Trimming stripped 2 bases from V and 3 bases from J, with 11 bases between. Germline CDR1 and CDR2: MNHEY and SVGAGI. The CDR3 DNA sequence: TGTGCCAGCAGTTACGGCCGGGTCAGCTACGAGCAGTACTTC. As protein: CASSYGRVSYEQYF.

CDR3 protein: CSASVRANTEAFF. CDR3 nucleotide sequence: TGCAGTGCTAGTGTGCGGGCGAACACTGAAGCTTTCTTT. The rearrangement joins TRBV20-1 to TRBJ1-1; D remains ambiguous. The germline V gene has CDR1 DFQATT and CDR2 SNEGSKA (reference sequence). V was cut by 3 bases and J by 1 base, with 9 bases left in between. This CDR3 contains 13 residues.

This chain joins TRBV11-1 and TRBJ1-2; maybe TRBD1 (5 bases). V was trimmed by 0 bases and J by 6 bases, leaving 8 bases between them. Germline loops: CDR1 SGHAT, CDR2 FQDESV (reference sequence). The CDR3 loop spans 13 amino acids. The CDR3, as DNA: TGTGCCAGCAGCTTAGCCGGACATGATGGCTACACCTTC. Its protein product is CASSLAGHDGYTF.

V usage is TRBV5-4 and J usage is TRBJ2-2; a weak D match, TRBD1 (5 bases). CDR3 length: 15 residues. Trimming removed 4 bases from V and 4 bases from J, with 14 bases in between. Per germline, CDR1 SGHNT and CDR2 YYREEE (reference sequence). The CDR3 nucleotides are TGTGCCAGCAGCCCGGACATGGAAAGCACCGGGGAGCTGTTTTTT. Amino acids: CASSPDMESTGELFF.

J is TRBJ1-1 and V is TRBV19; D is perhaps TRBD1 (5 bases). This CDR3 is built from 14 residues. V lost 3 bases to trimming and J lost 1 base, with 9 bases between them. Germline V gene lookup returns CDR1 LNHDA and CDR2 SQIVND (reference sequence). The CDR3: CASSIIGGNTEAFF. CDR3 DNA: TGTGCCAGTAGTATCATCGGGGGGAACACTGAAGCTTTCTTT.

CDR3 sequence reads: CASSLPQGQPQHF. The CDR3, as DNA: TGTGCCAGCAGTTTGCCCCAGGGTCAGCCCCAGCATTTT. The genes are TRBV12-3 or TRBV12-4 and TRBJ1-5; possibly TRBD1 for D (5 bases). Trimming removed 3 bases at V and 6 bases at J, with 9 bases between. This CDR3 contains 13 residues.

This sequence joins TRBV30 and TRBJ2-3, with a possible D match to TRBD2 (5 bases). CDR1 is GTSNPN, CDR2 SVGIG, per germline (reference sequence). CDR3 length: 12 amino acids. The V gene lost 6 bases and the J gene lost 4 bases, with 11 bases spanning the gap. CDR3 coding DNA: TGTGCCTGCCTCATGGAGGCAGATACGCAGTATTTT. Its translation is CACLMEADTQYF.

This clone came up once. CDR3 nucleotides: TGTGCCAGCTCACCACGGAGCGGGAGTGCGACAGATACGCAGTATTTT. Translating it yields CASSPRSGSATDTQYF. The gene calls are TRBV18 and TRBJ2-3; 8 positions match TRBD2. This CDR3 has 16 residues. Trimming took 1 base from V and 3 from J; bases not matched to a gene: 6. Germline V gene lookup returns CDR1 KGHSH and CDR2 LQKENI.

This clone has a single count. The CDR3 bases are TGTGCCAGTAGTGCGCCGGGACAGCGTGGGGAAAAACTGTTTTTT. Its protein product is CASSAPGQRGEKLFF. The chain carries TRBV19 and TRBJ1-4, with 7 bases fitting TRBD1. The CDR3 sequence is 15 residues long. The J segment lost 8 bases and the V segment lost 5 bases, leaving 11 bases of the junction unmatched. Germline V gene sequence: CDR1 LNHDA, CDR2 SQIVND (reference sequence).

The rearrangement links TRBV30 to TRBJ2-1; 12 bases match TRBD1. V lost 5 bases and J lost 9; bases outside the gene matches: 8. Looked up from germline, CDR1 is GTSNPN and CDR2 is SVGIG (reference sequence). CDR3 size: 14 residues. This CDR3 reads CAWLGQGAVCEQFF. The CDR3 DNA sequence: TGTGCCTGGTTGGGACAGGGGGCTGTCTGTGAGCAGTTCTTC.

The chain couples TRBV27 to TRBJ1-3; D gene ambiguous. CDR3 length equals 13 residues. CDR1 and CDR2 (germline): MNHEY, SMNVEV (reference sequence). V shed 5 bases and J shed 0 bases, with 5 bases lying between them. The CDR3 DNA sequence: TGTGCCAGCAGTCAAGCCTCTGGAAACACCATATATTTT. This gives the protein CASSQASGNTIYF.

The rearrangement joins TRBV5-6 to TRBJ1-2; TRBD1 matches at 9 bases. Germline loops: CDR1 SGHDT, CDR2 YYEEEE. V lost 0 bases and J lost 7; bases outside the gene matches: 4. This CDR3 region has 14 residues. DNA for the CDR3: TGTGCCAGCAGCTTGGACAGGGGGCGTTTTGGCTACACCTTC. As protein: CASSLDRGRFGYTF.

The CDR3, as DNA: TGTGCCAGCAAGGCGGCCTCTGGAAACACCATATATTTT. This sequence encodes CASKAASGNTIYF. This chain joins TRBV6-5 and TRBJ1-3; D is undetermined. CDR1 and CDR2 from the germline V gene are MNHEY and SVGAGI. CDR3 size: 13 residues. Deletions cut 7 bases from V and 0 bases from J, with 7 bases between.

The CDR3 DNA reads TGTGCCAGCAGTCCTCGGGGAGCGGGGGTCGAGCAGTACTTC. This encodes CASSPRGAGVEQYF. The chain employs TRBV27 and TRBJ2-7; 8 nucleotides align to TRBD2. Germline V lookup: CDR1 MNHEY, CDR2 SMNVEV (reference sequence). V trimming: 5 bases; J trimming: 6 bases; junction bases outside the gene matches: 9. This CDR3 has 14 residues.

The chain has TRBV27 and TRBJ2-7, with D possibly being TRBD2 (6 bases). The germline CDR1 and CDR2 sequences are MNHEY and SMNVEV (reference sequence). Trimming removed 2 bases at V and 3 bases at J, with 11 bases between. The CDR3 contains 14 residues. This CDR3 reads CASSLNGRLYEQYF. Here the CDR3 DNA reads TGTGCCAGCAGTTTAAATGGGAGGCTCTACGAGCAGTACTTC.

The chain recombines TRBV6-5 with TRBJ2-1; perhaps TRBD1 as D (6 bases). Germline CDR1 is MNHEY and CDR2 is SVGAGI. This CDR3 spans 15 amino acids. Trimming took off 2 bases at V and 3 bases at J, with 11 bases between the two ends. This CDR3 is CASSYRGSGYNEQFF. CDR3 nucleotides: TGTGCCAGCAGTTACAGGGGGAGCGGCTACAATGAGCAGTTCTTC.